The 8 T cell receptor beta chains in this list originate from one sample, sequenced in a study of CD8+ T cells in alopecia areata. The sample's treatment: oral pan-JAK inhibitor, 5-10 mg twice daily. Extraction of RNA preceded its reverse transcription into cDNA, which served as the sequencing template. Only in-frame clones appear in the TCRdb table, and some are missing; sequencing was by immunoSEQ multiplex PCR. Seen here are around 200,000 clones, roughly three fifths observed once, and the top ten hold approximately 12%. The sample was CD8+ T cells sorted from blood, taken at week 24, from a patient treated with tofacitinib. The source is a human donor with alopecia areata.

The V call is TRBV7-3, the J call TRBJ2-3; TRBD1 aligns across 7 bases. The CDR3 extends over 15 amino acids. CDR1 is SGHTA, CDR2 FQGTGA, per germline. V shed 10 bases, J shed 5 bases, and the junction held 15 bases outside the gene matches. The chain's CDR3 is CANQKQGQFGDTQYF. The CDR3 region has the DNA TGTGCCAATCAAAAACAGGGACAGTTTGGAGATACGCAGTATTTT.

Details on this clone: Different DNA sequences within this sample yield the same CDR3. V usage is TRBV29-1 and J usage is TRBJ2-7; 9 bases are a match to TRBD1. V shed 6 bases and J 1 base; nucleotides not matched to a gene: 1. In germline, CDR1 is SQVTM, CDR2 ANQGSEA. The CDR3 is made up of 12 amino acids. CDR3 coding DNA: TGCAGCGTAGGGACAGGGTCCTACGAGCAGTACTTC. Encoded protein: CSVGTGSYEQYF.

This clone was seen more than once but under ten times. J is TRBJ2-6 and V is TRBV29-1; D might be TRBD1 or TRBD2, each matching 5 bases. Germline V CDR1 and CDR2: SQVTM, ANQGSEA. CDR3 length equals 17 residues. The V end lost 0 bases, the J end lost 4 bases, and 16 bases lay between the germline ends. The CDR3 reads CSVEDRDQKAGANVLTF. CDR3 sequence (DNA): TGCAGCGTTGAAGATCGGGACCAAAAGGCCGGGGCCAACGTCCTGACTTTC. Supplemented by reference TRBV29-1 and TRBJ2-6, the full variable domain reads SAVISQKPSRDICQRGTSLTIQCQVDSQVTMMFWYRQQPGQSLTLIATANQGSEATYESGFVIDKFPISRPNLTFSTLTVSNMSPEDSSIYLCSVEDRDQKAGANVLTFGAGSRLTVL.

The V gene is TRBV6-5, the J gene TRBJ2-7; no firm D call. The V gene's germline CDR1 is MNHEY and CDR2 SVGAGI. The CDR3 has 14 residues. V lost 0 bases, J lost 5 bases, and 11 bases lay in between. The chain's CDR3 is CASSYSGRTHEQYF. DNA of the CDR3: TGTGCCAGCAGTTACTCGGGCCGCACCCACGAGCAGTACTTC.

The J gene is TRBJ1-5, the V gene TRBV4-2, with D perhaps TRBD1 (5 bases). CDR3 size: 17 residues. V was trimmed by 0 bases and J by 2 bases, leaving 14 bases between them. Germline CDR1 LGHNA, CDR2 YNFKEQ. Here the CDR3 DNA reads TGTGCCAGCAGCCAAGATCCCACTTCGGGGGGCAATCAGCCCCAGCATTTT. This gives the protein CASSQDPTSGGNQPQHF.

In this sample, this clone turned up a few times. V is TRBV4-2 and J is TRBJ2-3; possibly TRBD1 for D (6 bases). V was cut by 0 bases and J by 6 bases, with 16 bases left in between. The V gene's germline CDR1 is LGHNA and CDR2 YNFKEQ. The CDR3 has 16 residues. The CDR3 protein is CASSQEGAGLWDTQYF. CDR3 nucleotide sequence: TGTGCCAGCAGCCAAGAGGGGGCAGGCCTCTGGGATACGCAGTATTTT.

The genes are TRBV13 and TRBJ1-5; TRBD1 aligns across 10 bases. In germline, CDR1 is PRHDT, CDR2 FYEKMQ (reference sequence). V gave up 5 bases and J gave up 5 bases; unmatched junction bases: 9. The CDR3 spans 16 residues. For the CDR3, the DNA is TGTGCCAGCAGCCGAAGCGGGACAGGGGATGATCAGCCCCAGCATTTT. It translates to CASSRSGTGDDQPQHF.

The CDR3 region has the DNA TGTGCCAGCAGTATTGGGGACAGATATAATTCACCCCTCCACTTT. It codes for CASSIGDRYNSPLHF. The chain couples TRBV5-6 to TRBJ1-6, with TRBD1 matching 7 bases. The CDR3 runs 15 residues. The J segment lost 4 bases and the V segment lost 5 bases, leaving 6 bases of the junction unmatched. Germline V gene sequence: CDR1 SGHDT, CDR2 YYEEEE.